This is a list of T cell receptor beta chains from one sample in a study of OX40 agonist ivuxolimab in advanced cancers. The data were produced by immunoSEQ multiplex PCR, yet TCRdb's version contains in-frame clones alone and is incomplete. The data show 25,000 to 30,000 clones, just under 80% seen once. This specimen was CD4+ or CD8+ T cells sorted from blood, taken in a trial of the OX40 agonist ivuxolimab. These receptor sequences come from an adult with an advanced solid tumor such as melanoma, head and neck, liver or kidney cancer. The CDR3 runs from the conserved cysteine through the conserved F or W. D genes are given only for firm matches. Only part of the rows carry a size: once, few, many, or a class if the clone is expanded.

V: TRBV2
J: TRBJ2-7
length: 15
size: .
D: .
DNA: TGTGCCAGCAGTCCCATACCGGGACGGAAATACGAGCAGTACTTC
CDR3: CASSPIPGRKYEQYF

V: TRBV7-9
J: TRBJ2-3
length: 17
size: few
D: TRBD2
DNA: TGTGCCAGCAGCTCTTCGACTAGCGGGGGCCTCACAGATACGCAGTATTTT
CDR3: CASSSSTSGGLTDTQYF

V: TRBV10-3
J: TRBJ2-1
length: 15
size: .
D: .
DNA: TGTGCCATCAGTGGGGCGGAAAGCTCCTACAATGAGCAGTTCTTC
CDR3: CAISGAESSYNEQFF

V: TRBV4-3
J: TRBJ2-1
length: 13
size: once
D: .
DNA: TGCGCCAGCAGCCAAGATCTTTTTGGGGAGCAGTTCTTC
CDR3: CASSQDLFGEQFF

V: TRBV5-4
J: TRBJ2-7
length: 13
size: .
D: TRBD1
DNA: TGTGCCAGCAGCCCAGGACAGGTCTACGAGCAGTACTTC
CDR3: CASSPGQVYEQYF

V: TRBV7-1
J: TRBJ2-7
length: 15
size: .
D: .
DNA: TGTGCCAGCAGCTCCCCGGGTCAGGGAGAGTACGAGCAGTACTTC
CDR3: CASSSPGQGEYEQYF

V: TRBV6-4
J: TRBJ1-2
length: 13
size: .
D: .
DNA: TGTGCCAGCAGTCCCGGAGGCTCGAATGGCTACACCTTC
CDR3: CASSPGGSNGYTF

V: TRBV14
J: TRBJ1-4
length: 17
size: .
D: .
DNA: TGTGCCAGCAGCCAAGGCTGGGAAGGAGCAACTAATGAAAAACTGTTTTTT
CDR3: CASSQGWEGATNEKLFF

V: TRBV7-3
J: TRBJ1-2
length: 13
size: .
D: .
DNA: TGTGCCAGCAGCTTAAGGGGAGGCTATGGCTACACCTTC
CDR3: CASSLRGGYGYTF

V: TRBV6-5
J: TRBJ2-1
length: 13
size: few
D: .
DNA: TGTGCCAGCAGTCACCTCCCTTTCAATGAGCAGTTCTTC
CDR3: CASSHLPFNEQFF

V: TRBV13
J: TRBJ2-7
length: 11
size: few
D: .
DNA: TGTGCCAGCAGCTTACAGGGCGAGCAGTACTTC
CDR3: CASSLQGEQYF

V: TRBV27
J: TRBJ1-2
length: 13
size: .
D: .
DNA: TGTGCCAGCAGTTTCACCGGTTTGGGAGGCTACACCTTC
CDR3: CASSFTGLGGYTF

V: TRBV4-3
J: TRBJ1-2
length: 15
size: .
D: .
DNA: TGCGCCAGCAGCCAAGATTTCAGGGGTGTCTATGGCTACACCTTC
CDR3: CASSQDFRGVYGYTF

V: TRBV19
J: TRBJ2-3
length: 15
size: .
D: TRBD1
DNA: TGTGCCAGTAGTACTGGGACAGGGACCACAGATACGCAGTATTTT
CDR3: CASSTGTGTTDTQYF

V: TRBV5-1
J: TRBJ2-3
length: 15
size: .
D: TRBD1
DNA: TGCGCCAGCAGCTTGGAGGGGGCCCACACAGATACGCAGTATTTT
CDR3: CASSLEGAHTDTQYF

V: TRBV6-1
J: TRBJ1-6
length: 13
size: .
D: TRBD1
DNA: TGTGCCAGCAGTATAGGACAGGGTAGTACCCTCCACTTT
CDR3: CASSIGQGSTLHF

V: TRBV29-1
J: TRBJ2-7
length: 15
size: .
D: TRBD2
DNA: TGCAGCGTTGAAGATCTGGCGGGGGGATCCTACGAGCAGTACTTC
CDR3: CSVEDLAGGSYEQYF

V: TRBV19
J: TRBJ2-5
length: 16
size: once
D: TRBD2
DNA: TGTGCCAGTAGTATGGACAGCGGGGGAGCTCAAGAGACCCAGTACTTC
CDR3: CASSMDSGGAQETQYF

V: TRBV14
J: TRBJ2-7
length: 12
size: .
D: .
DNA: TGTGCCAGCAGCACCCTAGGCTACGAGCAGTACTTC
CDR3: CASSTLGYEQYF

V: TRBV7-9
J: TRBJ1-1
length: 15
size: .
D: .
DNA: TGTGCCAGCAGCAGCGCCATTCATCTGAACACTGAAGCTTTCTTT
CDR3: CASSSAIHLNTEAFF

V: TRBV4-3
J: TRBJ2-1
length: 18
size: .
D: TRBD2
DNA: TGCGCCAGCAGTCCGACTAGCGGGGGGCTAAGCTCCTACAATGAGCAGTTCTTC
CDR3: CASSPTSGGLSSYNEQFF

V: TRBV7-9
J: TRBJ2-4
length: 14
size: .
D: .
DNA: TGTGCCAGCAGGGGGTCGCTAGCCAAAAACATTCAGTACTTC
CDR3: CASRGSLAKNIQYF

V: TRBV6-5
J: TRBJ2-7
length: 15
size: .
D: .
DNA: TGTGCCAGCAGTTTGGATTTCTTGGGGCCCTACGAGCAGTACTTC
CDR3: CASSLDFLGPYEQYF

V: TRBV5-5
J: TRBJ2-2
length: 16
size: .
D: .
DNA: TGTGCCAGCAGCTTCGTCCCGGGGGGCCGGGCCGGGGAGCTGTTTTTT
CDR3: CASSFVPGGRAGELFF

V: TRBV19
J: TRBJ1-3
length: 13
size: .
D: .
DNA: TGTGCCAGTAGGGGGGGAGCCGGAAACACCATATATTTT
CDR3: CASRGGAGNTIYF

V: TRBV6-1
J: TRBJ1-5
length: 15
size: .
D: .
DNA: TGTGCCAGCAGTATAGAGTTGAATAGCAATCAGCCCCAGCATTTT
CDR3: CASSIELNSNQPQHF

V: TRBV2
J: TRBJ2-5
length: 15
size: .
D: .
DNA: TGTGCCAGCAGTGAAGCGCAGGCAGGGAAGGAGACCCAGTACTTC
CDR3: CASSEAQAGKETQYF

V: TRBV7-9
J: TRBJ2-7
length: 13
size: .
D: .
DNA: TGTGCCAGCACCACGACACTGAACTACGAGCAGTACTTC
CDR3: CASTTTLNYEQYF

V: TRBV4-3
J: TRBJ2-7
length: 13
size: .
D: .
DNA: TGCGCCAGCAGCCAAGTACGAGAAGACGAGCAGTACTTC
CDR3: CASSQVREDEQYF

V: TRBV27
J: TRBJ1-2
length: 16
size: medium-sized
D: .
DNA: TGTGCCAGCAGTTTATCCGCAGGGGATCGGAACTATGGCTACACCTTC
CDR3: CASSLSAGDRNYGYTF